What follows are 30 T cell receptor beta chains derived from one specimen sequenced in a study of T cells in Graves' hyperthyroidism and ophthalmopathy. TCR beta CDR3 region amplification was performed from RNA transcripts. When the TCR CDR3 underwent first-round RT-PCR, the HTBI primer set was used. TCRdb ran MiXCR on the multiplex PCR reads and lists one entry per CDR3 protein. The sample consists of approximately 600,000 distinct CDR3 sequences, about 14% of them appearing once. The sample comprised blood. The receptors come from a woman aged 40 to 55 with Graves' ophthalmopathy.

A few counts support this clonotype. The chain links TRBV10-3 to TRBJ2-7, with D uncertain. Germline V gene sequence: CDR1 ENHRY, CDR2 SYGVKD. The V and J ends lost 6 bases and 2 bases respectively, with 8 bases between them. There are 12 residues in the CDR3. The DNA of the CDR3 is TGTGCCATCAGCCAAAGCCCCTACGAGCAGTACTTC. Protein: CAISQSPYEQYF.

The chain employs TRBV7-9 and TRBJ2-5; 11 nucleotides agree with TRBD2. Germline trimming cut 5 bases from V and 4 bases from J; bases unmatched to any gene: 9. Per germline, CDR1 SEHNR and CDR2 FQNEAQ (reference sequence). The CDR3 is 16 amino acids. The CDR3 reads CASSLLLAGVGETQYF. In DNA form, the CDR3 reads TGTGCCAGCAGCCTGCTACTAGCGGGAGTTGGAGAGACCCAGTACTTC.

This clonotype was counted between two and nine times. V and J are TRBV27 and TRBJ1-1, with a weak D call TRBD1 (5 bases). This CDR3 spans 15 amino acids. Trimming left V 6 bases short and J 4 bases short, with 18 bases between. Germline CDR1 reads MNHEY; CDR2 reads SMNVEV (reference sequence). The CDR3 region has the DNA TGTGCCAGCAGGACCAACAGGAACGAACTCACTGAAGCTTTCTTT. It is translated as CASRTNRNELTEAFF.

Ten or more counts support this clonotype. This chain joins TRBV24-1 and TRBJ1-2; 11 bases align to TRBD1. Germline CDR1 is KGHDR and CDR2 is SFDVKD. This CDR3 comprises 15 residues. Trimming cost V 9 bases and J 7 bases; bases outside gene matches: 12. CDR3 protein: CATARTGGPPGGYTF. In DNA form, the CDR3 reads TGTGCCACCGCCAGGACAGGGGGCCCGCCTGGTGGCTACACCTTC.

This clonotype has a count of ten or more. The chain links TRBV27 to TRBJ2-5; D is perhaps TRBD1 (6 bases). This CDR3 contains 13 residues. Germline-derived CDR1 and CDR2 are MNHEY and SMNVEV (reference sequence). V lost 8 bases to trimming and J lost 5 bases, with 15 bases between them. CDR3 in amino acids: CASGQYVAETQYF. Written as DNA, the CDR3 is TGTGCCAGCGGACAGTACGTAGCGGAGACCCAGTACTTC.

This clonotype was found a few times. This CDR3 reads CASSPRAVLAGEVDEQFF. CDR3 DNA: TGTGCCAGCAGCCCTCGTGCCGTACTAGCGGGAGAGGTCGATGAGCAGTTCTTC. The genes are TRBV7-1 and TRBJ2-1; 11 bases match TRBD2. TRBV7-1 is designated an ORF whose function remains uncertain. The ends lost 5 bases at V and 8 bases at J; junction bases unmatched: 17. The CDR3 consists of 18 residues.

This clonotype was seen a handful of times. The V and J genes are TRBV27 and TRBJ2-5, with D possibly TRBD2 on 6 matching bases. The CDR3 runs to 14 residues. Germline V CDR1 and CDR2: MNHEY, SMNVEV (reference sequence). The germline V and J ends were trimmed by 5 bases and 5 bases, with 15 bases remaining between them. The CDR3 is CASSTRGRGETQYF. The CDR3 region has the DNA TGTGCCAGCAGTACGCGGGGTAGGGGTGAGACCCAGTACTTC.

Only a few counts were recorded for this clonotype. CDR3: CSARVGGGPSEQYF. CDR3 nucleotide sequence: TGCAGTGCTAGAGTGGGGGGAGGGCCCTCCGAGCAGTACTTC. The rearrangement joins TRBV20-1 to TRBJ2-7; 7 nucleotides match TRBD2. The germline V gene encodes CDR1 DFQATT and CDR2 SNEGSKA (reference sequence). J was trimmed by 6 bases and V by 1 base; bases with no gene match: 9. The CDR3 contains 14 residues.

Ten or more counts support this clonotype. The V call is TRBV7-3, the J call TRBJ1-2; D is uncertain. CDR3 length: 13 amino acids. Deletions cut 2 bases from V and 4 bases from J, with 8 bases between. CDR1 is SGHTA, CDR2 FQGTGA, per germline. CDR3 nucleotides: TGTGCCAGCAGCTTACCGGGGTTCTATGGCTACACCTTC. As protein: CASSLPGFYGYTF.

This clonotype was seen at least ten times. V gene TRBV12-3 or TRBV12-4 combines with J gene TRBJ2-7, with D possibly being TRBD2 (5 bases). Trimming cost V 3 bases and J 3 bases, with 9 bases left between them. This CDR3 is 13 amino acids long. DNA for the CDR3: TGTGCCAGCAGTTTCGGCGGAGGCTACGAGCAGTACTTC. It is translated as CASSFGGGYEQYF.

This clonotype was detected ten times or more. The chain recombines TRBV2 with TRBJ1-2; 8 nucleotides align to TRBD1. The CDR3 covers 14 residues. The germline V gene has CDR1 SNHLY and CDR2 FYNNEI. J lost 3 bases, V lost 8 bases, and 8 bases had no gene match. CDR3 bases: TGTGCCAGCGAGACAGGGGAAACGGACTATGGCTACACCTTC. It yields the protein CASETGETDYGYTF.

This clonotype was detected many times. V is TRBV6-5 and J is TRBJ2-2, with 10 positions matching TRBD1. CDR3 size: 13 residues. With 10 bases clipped from V and 5 bases from J, the junction kept 4 bases outside the gene matches. CDR1 and CDR2 (germline): MNHEY, SVGAGI. CDR3: CATRTGGTGELFF. The CDR3 DNA follows: TGTGCCACCCGGACAGGGGGGACCGGGGAGCTGTTTTTT.

This clonotype was seen a few times. The chain links TRBV18 to TRBJ1-2; tentatively, D is TRBD1 (5 bases). V was cut by 3 bases and J by 8 bases, with 19 bases left in between. The CDR3 has 15 amino acids. Germline V gives CDR1 KGHSH, CDR2 LQKENI. CDR3 in amino acids: CASSPSQGVHAGYTF. Written as DNA, the CDR3 is TGTGCCAGCTCACCTTCTCAAGGGGTTCACGCCGGCTACACCTTC.

This clonotype was recorded at least ten times. This rearrangement joins TRBV29-1 to TRBJ2-7, with 10 bases lining up with TRBD2. CDR1 SQVTM and CDR2 ANQGSEA come from the germline V gene. This CDR3 has 18 residues. V was pared by 3 bases and J by 5 bases, with 19 bases of the junction left unmatched. The CDR3 here is CSVEGLEGPAGGLNEQYF. For the CDR3, the DNA is TGCAGCGTTGAGGGGTTGGAAGGCCCAGCGGGAGGGTTGAACGAGCAGTACTTC.

In its sample, this clonotype was seen many times. V usage is TRBV6-1 and J usage is TRBJ2-2; D uncertain. The length of the CDR3 is 13 residues. V dropped 8 bases and J dropped 1 base, with 8 bases sitting between them. Germline CDR1 MNHNS, CDR2 SASEGT. The CDR3: CASRSVNTGELFF. DNA for the CDR3: TGTGCCAGCCGCTCAGTGAACACCGGGGAGCTGTTTTTT.

This clonotype was counted a few times. The V and J genes are TRBV5-6 and TRBJ1-1, with D maybe TRBD1 (6 bases). The V gene's germline CDR1 is SGHDT and CDR2 YYEEEE. The V gene lost 2 bases and the J gene lost 5 bases, with 22 bases spanning the gap. The CDR3 is made up of 17 amino acids. This CDR3 is CASSLPRLSGGRTEAFF. The CDR3 DNA follows: TGTGCCAGCAGCTTACCCCGCCTGAGCGGGGGGCGAACTGAAGCTTTCTTT.

This clonotype was observed many times. The chain joins TRBV19 to TRBJ1-1; D call uncertain. The length of the CDR3 is 14 residues. V was clipped by 0 bases and J by 6 bases, with 11 bases between them. Looked up from germline, CDR1 is LNHDA and CDR2 is SQIVND (reference sequence). The DNA of the CDR3 is TGTGCCAGTAGTATAGATCCCACGGTGGCTGAAGCTTTCTTT. Translation gives CASSIDPTVAEAFF.

This clonotype was detected many times. The V and J genes are TRBV2 and TRBJ2-2; 15 bases line up with TRBD2. CDR3 size: 15 residues. Germline CDR1 reads SNHLY; CDR2 reads FYNNEI. After removal of 7 bases from V and 8 bases from J, the junction contained 5 bases not matched to a gene. The CDR3 reads CASTGLAGGGGELFF. Here the CDR3 DNA reads TGTGCCAGCACGGGACTAGCGGGAGGAGGAGGGGAGCTGTTTTTT.

This clonotype was recorded many times. The J gene is TRBJ1-1, the V gene TRBV7-6, with 9 positions matching TRBD1. The CDR3 sequence is 15 residues long. Trimming removed 3 bases from V and 4 bases from J; junction bases left unmatched: 6. From germline, CDR1 is SGHVS and CDR2 FNYEAQ. The chain's CDR3 is CASSFLTGGFTEAFF. DNA of the CDR3: TGTGCCAGCAGCTTCCTGACAGGGGGGTTCACTGAAGCTTTCTTT.

This clonotype has a count of ten or more. The chain joins TRBV6-5 to TRBJ2-7; D not resolved. The V end lost 4 bases, the J end lost 4 bases, and 14 bases lay between the germline ends. Per germline, CDR1 MNHEY and CDR2 SVGAGI. The CDR3 contains 14 residues. The DNA for the CDR3 is TGTGCCAGCAGTTCCCCCCAGTCAGGATACGAGCAGTACTTC. Its protein is CASSSPQSGYEQYF.

This clonotype was counted many times. The rearrangement links TRBV7-2 to TRBJ1-2, with a possible D match to TRBD1 (6 bases). Germline V gene sequence: CDR1 SGHTA, CDR2 FQGNSA. Trimming took off 5 bases at V and 4 bases at J, with 14 bases between the two ends. This CDR3 is built from 14 residues. CDR3 DNA sequence: TGTGCCAGCAGCCCGAATACAGGGTTCTATGGCTACACCTTC. The encoded protein is CASSPNTGFYGYTF.

In its sample, this clonotype was seen many times. Sequence at one end of the junction differs from germline and may be a read error. This chain connects TRBV7-2 to TRBJ2-5; D is possibly TRBD2 (5 bases). Germline V gives CDR1 SGHTA, CDR2 FQGNSA. The CDR3 has 14 residues. The CDR3 sequence: CASSLAEIQETQYF. The DNA for the CDR3 is TGTGCCAGCAGCCTAGCAGAGATTCAAGAGACCCAGTACTTC.

This clonotype showed up just a few times. At one end the junction does not follow the germline gene, possibly because of a read error. The CDR3 region is CANSFHRVGANVLTF. The CDR3 nucleotides read TGTGCCAACAGTTTCCACAGGGTCGGGGCCAACGTCCTGACTTTC. The chain employs TRBV28 and TRBJ2-6; tentatively, D is TRBD1 (6 bases). From germline, CDR1 is MDHEN and CDR2 SYDVKM. This CDR3 is built from 15 residues.

The chain recombines TRBV4-1 with TRBJ2-5; possibly TRBD1 or TRBD2 for D (5 bases each). Between the trimmed V and J ends, which lost 0 bases and 1 base, there was a span of 6 bases. Germline V lookup: CDR1 MGHRA, CDR2 YSYEKL. This CDR3 has 14 amino acids. CDR3 in DNA: TGCGCCAGCAGCCAAGAAGGGACCCAAGAGACCCAGTACTTC. This codes for CASSQEGTQETQYF.

This clonotype was seen many times. The chain couples TRBV6-2 or TRBV6-3 to TRBJ1-2, with D unclear. The V end was cut by 1 base, the J end by 2 bases, with 8 bases between. The CDR3 covers 14 residues. Germline values: CDR1 MNHEY, CDR2 SVGEGT. The CDR3 reads CASSYWTANYGYTF. CDR3 in DNA: TGTGCCAGCAGTTACTGGACGGCAAACTATGGCTACACCTTC.

In its sample, this clonotype was seen a few times. This chain joins TRBV11-1 and TRBJ1-5, with TRBD1 as a possible D gene (5 bases). Trimming took off 6 bases at V and 2 bases at J, with 20 bases between the two ends. The CDR3 length is 17 residues. Germline CDR1 reads SGHAT; CDR2 reads FQDESV (reference sequence). The chain's CDR3 is CASRNHWEGSGNQPQHF. CDR3 bases: TGTGCCAGCAGAAATCATTGGGAGGGGTCGGGCAATCAGCCCCAGCATTTT.

This clonotype was counted at least ten times. The chain has TRBV6-2 or TRBV6-3 and TRBJ1-5; 8 bases align to TRBD1. The V segment lost 2 bases and the J segment 0 bases; nucleotides outside the gene matches: 15. The CDR3 spans 20 residues. Germline V gene data show CDR1 as MNHEY and CDR2 as SVGEGT. CDR3 bases: TGTGCCAGCAGTTACACCGAATCGACAGGGGTAACTTATAGCAATCAGCCCCAGCATTTT. Its protein is CASSYTESTGVTYSNQPQHF.

This clonotype was recorded many times. The chain links TRBV12-3 or TRBV12-4 to TRBJ1-1, with unresolved D. Trimming shortened V by 6 bases and J by 0 bases, and 5 bases separated the two germline ends. This CDR3 has 12 residues. CDR3 loop: CASRAVNTEAFF. The CDR3 bases are TGTGCCAGCAGGGCCGTGAACACTGAAGCTTTCTTT.

This clonotype was recorded at least ten times. The chain joins TRBV27 to TRBJ1-1; a weak D match, TRBD1 (6 bases). The V gene lost 5 bases and the J gene lost 7 bases, with 20 bases spanning the gap. Germline assignment: CDR1 MNHEY and CDR2 SMNVEV (reference sequence). The CDR3 is 15 amino acids. CDR3 nucleotides: TGTGCCAGCAGTCCTTTAACGTTTGGAGGGGGTGAAGCTTTCTTT. Its protein is CASSPLTFGGGEAFF.

The rearrangement links TRBV12-3 or TRBV12-4 to TRBJ1-2; 7 positions agree with TRBD1. This CDR3 spans 14 amino acids. Trimming removed 6 bases from V and 4 bases from J; junction bases left unmatched: 8. The CDR3 sequence is CASSPTWTGYGYTF. The CDR3 region has the DNA TGTGCCAGCAGCCCAACCTGGACAGGCTATGGCTACACCTTC.